The sequence of this TCR beta chain was determined in a study of T cell repertoires in cytomegalovirus infection. In this sample, this clonotype turned up a few times. Its antigen is still unknown. Germline lookup yields CDR1 SGHRS and CDR2 YFSETQ. The CDR3 has 15 amino acids. V lost 0 bases and J 0 bases, leaving 9 bases between the germline ends. General study points: Within the response measured ex vivo, HLA-C-restricted CMV-specific TCR beta clonotypes were dominant.

From the reads, TCRdb called clonotypes with MiXCR, one entry per CDR3 protein. Of some 170,000 distinct CDR3 sequences in the sample, roughly 15% were seen once. This TCR was recovered from a human donor in good health (CMV status not recorded). Some clones in this sample may be carry-over from other donors' samples. Source material: CD8+ T cells from PBMCs. The chain recombines TRBV5-1 with TRBJ1-1; the D gene is possibly TRBD1 (6 bases). CDR3 sequence: CASSLDQGMNTEAFF. The CDR3 DNA sequence: TGCGCCAGCAGCTTGGATCAGGGGATGAACACTGAAGCTTTCTTT.